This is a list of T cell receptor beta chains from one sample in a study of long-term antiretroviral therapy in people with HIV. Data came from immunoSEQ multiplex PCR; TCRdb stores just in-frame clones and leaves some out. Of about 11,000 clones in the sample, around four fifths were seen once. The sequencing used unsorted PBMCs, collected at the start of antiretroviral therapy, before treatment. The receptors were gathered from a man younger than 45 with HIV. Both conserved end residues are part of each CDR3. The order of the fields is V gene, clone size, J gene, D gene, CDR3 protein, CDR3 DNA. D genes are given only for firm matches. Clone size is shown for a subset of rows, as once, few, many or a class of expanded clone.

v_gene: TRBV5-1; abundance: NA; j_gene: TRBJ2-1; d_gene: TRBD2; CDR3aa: CASSVVGGGAYNEQFF; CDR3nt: TGCGCCAGCAGCGTGGTGGGGGGAGGGGCCTACAATGAGCAGTTCTTC
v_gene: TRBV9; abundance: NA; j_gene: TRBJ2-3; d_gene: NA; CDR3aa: CASSPRSPGTDTQYF; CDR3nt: TGTGCCAGCAGCCCCCGGTCACCAGGCACAGATACGCAGTATTTT
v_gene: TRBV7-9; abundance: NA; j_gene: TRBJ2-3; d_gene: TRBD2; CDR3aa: CASSLTGLAPTDTQYF; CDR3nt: TGTGCCAGCAGCCTCACGGGACTAGCGCCCACAGATACGCAGTATTTT
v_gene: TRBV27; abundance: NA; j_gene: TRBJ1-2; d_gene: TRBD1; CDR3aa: CASSVGTARTGYGYTF; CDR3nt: TGTGCCAGCAGCGTTGGGACAGCTAGGACCGGCTATGGCTACACCTTC
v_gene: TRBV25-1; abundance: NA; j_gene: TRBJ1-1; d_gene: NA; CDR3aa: CASGEIGGVDTEAFF; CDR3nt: TGTGCCAGCGGCGAGATAGGGGGGGTGGACACTGAAGCTTTCTTT
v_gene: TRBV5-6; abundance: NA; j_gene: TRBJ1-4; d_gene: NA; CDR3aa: CASSLAGRSLNEKLFF; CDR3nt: TGTGCCAGCAGCTTGGCAGGACGGAGTCTTAATGAAAAACTGTTTTTT
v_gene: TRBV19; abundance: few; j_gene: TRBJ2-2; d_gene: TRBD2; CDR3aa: CASSPSGVTGELFF; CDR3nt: TGTGCCAGTAGCCCTAGCGGGGTGACCGGGGAGCTGTTTTTT
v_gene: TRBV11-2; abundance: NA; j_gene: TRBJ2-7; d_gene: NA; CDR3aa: CASSSGPRGTPQLYEQYF; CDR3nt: TGTGCCAGCAGCTCGGGACCGAGAGGGACGCCTCAGCTTTACGAGCAGTACTTC
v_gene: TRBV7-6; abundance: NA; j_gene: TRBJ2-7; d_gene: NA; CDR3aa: CASSLGRDGTYEQYF; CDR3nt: TGTGCCAGCAGCTTAGGACGGGACGGAACCTACGAGCAGTACTTC
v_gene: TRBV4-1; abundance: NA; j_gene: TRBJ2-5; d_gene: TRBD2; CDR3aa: CASSQPGLAAETQYF; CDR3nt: TGCGCCAGCAGCCAACCGGGACTAGCGGCAGAGACCCAGTACTTC
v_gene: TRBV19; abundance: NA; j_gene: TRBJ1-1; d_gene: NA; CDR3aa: CASSIVVFNTEAFF; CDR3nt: TGTGCCAGTAGTATAGTAGTTTTTAACACTGAAGCTTTCTTT
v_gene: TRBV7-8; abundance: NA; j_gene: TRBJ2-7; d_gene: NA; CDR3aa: CASSLELSFGKQYF; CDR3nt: TGTGCCAGCAGCTTAGAATTAAGTTTTGGGAAGCAGTACTTC
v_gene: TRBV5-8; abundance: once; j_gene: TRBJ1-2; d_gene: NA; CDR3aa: CASSRRQADGYTF; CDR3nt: TGTGCCAGCAGCCGAAGGCAGGCCGATGGCTACACCTTC
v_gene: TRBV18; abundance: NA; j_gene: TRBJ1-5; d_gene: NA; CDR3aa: CASSPGLTPNQPQHF; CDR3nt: TGTGCCAGCTCCCCGGGTCTCACACCAAATCAGCCCCAGCATTTT
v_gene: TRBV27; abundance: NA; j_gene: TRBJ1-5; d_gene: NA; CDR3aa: CASSWDGNQPQHF; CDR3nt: TGTGCCAGCAGTTGGGACGGCAATCAGCCCCAGCATTTT
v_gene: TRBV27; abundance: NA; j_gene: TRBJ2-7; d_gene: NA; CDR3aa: CASGGGVDEQYF; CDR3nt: TGTGCCAGTGGGGGCGGCGTGGACGAGCAGTACTTC
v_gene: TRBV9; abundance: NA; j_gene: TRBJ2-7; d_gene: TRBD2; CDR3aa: CASSSREGSYEQYF; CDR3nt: TGTGCCAGCAGCAGCCGGGAGGGATCCTACGAGCAGTACTTC
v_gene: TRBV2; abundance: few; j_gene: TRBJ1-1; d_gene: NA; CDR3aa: CASSESGWMNTEAFF; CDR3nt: TGTGCCAGCAGTGAGTCTGGCTGGATGAACACTGAAGCTTTCTTT
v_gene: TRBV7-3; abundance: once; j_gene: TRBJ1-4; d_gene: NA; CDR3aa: CASSSRDGRLFF; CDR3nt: TGTGCCAGCAGCTCTAGAGATGGGCGACTGTTTTTT
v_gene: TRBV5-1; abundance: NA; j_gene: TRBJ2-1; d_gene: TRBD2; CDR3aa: CASSIVAGESYNEQFF; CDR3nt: TGCGCCAGCAGCATAGTAGCGGGGGAGTCCTACAATGAGCAGTTCTTC
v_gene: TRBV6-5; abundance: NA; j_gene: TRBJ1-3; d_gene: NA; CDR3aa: CASSYGGKSGNTIYF; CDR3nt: TGTGCCAGCAGTTACGGGGGAAAATCTGGAAACACCATATATTTT
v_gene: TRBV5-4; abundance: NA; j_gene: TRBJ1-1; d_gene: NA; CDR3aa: CASSLDNTEAFF; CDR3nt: TGTGCCAGCAGCTTGGACAACACTGAAGCTTTCTTT
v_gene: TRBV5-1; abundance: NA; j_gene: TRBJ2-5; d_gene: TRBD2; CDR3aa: CASSLVLAGGQETQYF; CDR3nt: TGCGCCAGCAGCTTGGTTTTAGCGGGGGGGCAAGAGACCCAGTACTTC
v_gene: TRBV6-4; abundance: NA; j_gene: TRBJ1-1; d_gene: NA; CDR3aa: CASSVSVNTEAFF; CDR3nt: TGTGCCAGCAGTGTCAGCGTGAACACTGAAGCTTTCTTT
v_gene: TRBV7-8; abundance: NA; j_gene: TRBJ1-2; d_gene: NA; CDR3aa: CASSFSTGGGFYGYTF; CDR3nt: TGTGCCAGCAGCTTTTCGACTGGGGGCGGCTTCTATGGCTACACCTTC
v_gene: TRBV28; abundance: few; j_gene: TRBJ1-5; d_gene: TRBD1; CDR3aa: CASSRSMTGDLHF; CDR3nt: TGTGCCAGCAGCCGATCAATGACAGGGGACTTGCATTTT
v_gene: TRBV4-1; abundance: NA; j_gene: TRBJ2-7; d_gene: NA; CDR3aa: CAREDRDTYEQYF; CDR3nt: TGCGCCAGAGAGGACCGGGACACCTACGAGCAGTACTTC
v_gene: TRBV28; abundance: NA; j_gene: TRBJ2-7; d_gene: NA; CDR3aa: CASSLGLPYEQYF; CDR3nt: TGTGCCAGCAGCTTAGGATTGCCATACGAGCAGTACTTC
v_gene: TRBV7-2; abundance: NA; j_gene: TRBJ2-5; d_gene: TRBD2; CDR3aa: CASSRLAGVQETQYF; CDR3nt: TGTGCCAGCAGCAGACTAGCGGGGGTCCAAGAGACCCAGTACTTC